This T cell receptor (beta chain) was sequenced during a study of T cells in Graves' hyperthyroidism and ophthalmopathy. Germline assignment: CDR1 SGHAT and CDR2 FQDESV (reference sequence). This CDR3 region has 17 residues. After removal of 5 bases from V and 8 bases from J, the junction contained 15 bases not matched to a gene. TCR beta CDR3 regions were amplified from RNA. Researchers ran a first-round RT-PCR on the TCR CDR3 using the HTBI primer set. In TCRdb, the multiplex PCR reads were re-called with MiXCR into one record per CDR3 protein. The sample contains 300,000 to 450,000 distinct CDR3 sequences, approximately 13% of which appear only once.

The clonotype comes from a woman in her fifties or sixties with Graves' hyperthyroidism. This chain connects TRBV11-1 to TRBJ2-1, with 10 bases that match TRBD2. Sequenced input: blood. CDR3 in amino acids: CASSQGGASGRGDEQFF. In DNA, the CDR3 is TGTGCCAGCAGCCAAGGCGGGGCTAGCGGGAGAGGGGATGAGCAGTTCTTC.